Listed here are 18 T cell receptor beta chains from one sample, sequenced in a study of control samples from healthy donors and cancer patients. Some clones are missing from TCRdb's copy, which holds only in-frame ones; the method was immunoSEQ multiplex PCR. The data hold over 85,000 clones, with roughly 90% observed a single time. The source material was PBMCs. The receptors stem from a woman aged 55-70 years with lung cancer.

J is TRBJ1-4 and V is TRBV7-9, with a possible D match to TRBD1 (6 bases). In germline, CDR1 is SEHNR, CDR2 FQNEAQ (reference sequence). The V end lost 8 bases, the J end lost 7 bases, and 29 bases lay between the germline ends. The CDR3 has 18 amino acids. The CDR3 reads CASLNSPGGAGIGEKLFF. As DNA, the CDR3 is TGTGCCAGCCTCAACTCCCCGGGGGGCGCAGGAATAGGTGAAAAACTGTTTTTT.

V usage is TRBV6-2 or TRBV6-3 and J usage is TRBJ2-7, with D possibly matching TRBD2 (6 bases). V lost 2 bases to trimming and J lost 3 bases, with 14 bases between them. The germline V gene encodes CDR1 MNHEY and CDR2 SVGEGT. CDR3 size: 15 residues. The CDR3, as DNA: TGTGCCAGCAGTTACGGAGGGGTGGTAGGCTACGAGCAGTACTTC. Protein: CASSYGGVVGYEQYF.

The gene calls are TRBV27 and TRBJ1-3; no clear D. V lost 4 bases to trimming and J lost 4 bases, with 11 bases between them. CDR3 size: 14 residues. Germline V lookup: CDR1 MNHEY, CDR2 SMNVEV (reference sequence). This chain's CDR3 is CASSSLPLGNTIYF. The CDR3 DNA reads as TGTGCCAGCAGTTCCCTTCCTCTCGGAAACACCATATATTTT.

V gene TRBV6-2 or TRBV6-3 combines with J gene TRBJ2-7, with D maybe TRBD1 (5 bases). The CDR3 has 14 amino acids. V lost 5 bases to trimming and J lost 2 bases, with 13 bases between them. Germline V gene sequence: CDR1 MNHEY, CDR2 SVGEGT. CDR3 in DNA: TGTGCCAGCAGTCGCGGACACGGAGCCTACGAGCAGTACTTC. Translated, it gives CASSRGHGAYEQYF.

This clone has only one observation. This chain links TRBV29-1 with TRBJ1-1, with TRBD1 matching 9 bases. The CDR3 runs to 15 residues. Germline CDR1 is SQVTM and CDR2 is ANQGSEA. With V trimmed by 2 bases and J by 5 bases, 9 bases remained unmatched. The CDR3 spells CSVEPPGQGDTEAFF. The CDR3 region has the DNA TGCAGCGTTGAACCTCCGGGACAGGGAGATACTGAAGCTTTCTTT.

This clone was counted only a few times. The chain recombines TRBV3-1 (or the pseudogene TRBV3-2) with TRBJ2-3, with D tentatively TRBD1 (7 bases). The germline CDR1 and CDR2 sequences are LGHDT and YNNKEL (reference sequence). The ends were cut back, 0 bases at V and 3 bases at J, with 13 bases in the middle. The CDR3 extends over 16 amino acids. CDR3 coding DNA: TGTGCCAGCAGCCAAGAAGGAGGGGGCATGACAGATACGCAGTATTTT. It codes for CASSQEGGGMTDTQYF.

This clone was detected only once. The chain employs TRBV25-1 and TRBJ1-3; TRBD1 agrees at 9 bases. Trimming removed 4 bases from V and 0 bases from J; junction bases left unmatched: 7. The CDR3 loop spans 17 amino acids. Looked up from germline, CDR1 is MGHDK and CDR2 is SYGVNS. The CDR3: CASSAGQGLGSGNTIYF. The CDR3 nucleotides are TGTGCCAGCAGTGCGGGACAGGGCTTAGGCTCTGGAAACACCATATATTTT. The full variable domain, completed using reference TRBV25-1 and TRBJ1-3, is EADIYQTPRYLVIGTGKKITLECSQTMGHDKMYWYQQDPGMELHLIHYSYGVNSTEKGDLSSESTVSRIRTEHFPLTLESARPSHTSQYLCASSAGQGLGSGNTIYFGEGSWLTVV.

CDR3 in DNA: TGTGCCAGCAGCGTCAGGGGTACCGGGGAGCTGTTTTTT. It encodes CASSVRGTGELFF. The chain has TRBV9 and TRBJ2-2, with D possibly being TRBD1 (6 bases). V dropped 2 bases and J dropped 5 bases, with 7 bases sitting between them. The CDR3 runs to 13 residues. Germline V gene sequence: CDR1 SGDLS, CDR2 YYNGEE.

CDR3 in DNA: TGTGCCAGCAGCAAACAGGGTGACGGTGGCTACACCTTC. It specifies CASSKQGDGGYTF. J is TRBJ1-2 and V is TRBV7-3; D is perhaps TRBD1 (6 bases). CDR1 and CDR2 from the germline V gene are SGHTA and FQGTGA. Trimming left V 5 bases short and J 7 bases short, with 14 bases between. The CDR3 consists of 13 residues.

The rearrangement uses TRBV5-4 and TRBJ1-1; TRBD1 matches at 7 bases. The CDR3 runs to 14 residues. The germline gives CDR1 SGHNT, CDR2 YYREEE (reference sequence). Trimming removed 3 bases from V and 4 bases from J; junction bases left unmatched: 6. The CDR3, as DNA: TGTGCCAGCAGCTGGGATACAGGGGCCACTGAAGCTTTCTTT. As protein: CASSWDTGATEAFF. The full variable domain, in which reference TRBV5-4 and TRBJ1-1 provide the parts outside the CDR3, is ETGVTQSPTHLIKTRGQQVTLRCSSQSGHNTVSWYQQALGQGPQFIFQYYREEENGRGNFPPRFSGLQFPNYSSELNVNALELDDSALYLCASSWDTGATEAFFGQGTRLTVV.

The genes are TRBV7-9 and TRBJ1-1, with a tentative D call TRBD1 (5 bases). In germline, CDR1 is SEHNR, CDR2 FQNEAQ (reference sequence). V shed 1 base and J shed 2 bases, with 11 bases lying between them. The CDR3 length is 15 residues. CDR3 nucleotides: TGTGCCAGCAGCTTAGGGGGCCGGGGAAACACTGAAGCTTTCTTT. Translation: CASSLGGRGNTEAFF.

V usage is TRBV9 and J usage is TRBJ1-1, with 9 nucleotides matching TRBD1. Trimming cost V 4 bases and J 3 bases; bases outside gene matches: 4. CDR3 length: 14 residues. Looked up from germline, CDR1 is SGDLS and CDR2 is YYNGEE. CDR3 DNA sequence: TGTGCCAGCAGCTCCCGGGACAGGGACACTGAAGCTTTCTTT. Translation: CASSSRDRDTEAFF.

About this clone: At the DNA level, this CDR3 is encoded by other sequences in the same sample as well. The chain recombines TRBV5-1 with TRBJ1-2; TRBD1 agrees at 10 bases. V lost 3 bases, J lost 5 bases, and 4 bases stayed unmatched. The germline V gene encodes CDR1 SGHRS and CDR2 YFSETQ. The CDR3 covers 14 residues. The CDR3 bases are TGCGCCAGCAGCTGGGGACAGGGGACTTATGGCTACACCTTC. The encoded protein is CASSWGQGTYGYTF. Based on the CDR3 plus reference TRBV5-1 and TRBJ1-2, the full variable domain is KAGVTQTPRYLIKTRGQQVTLSCSPISGHRSVSWYQQTPGQGLQFLFEYFSETQRNKGNFPGRFSGRQFSNSRSEMNVSTLELGDSALYLCASSWGQGTYGYTFGSGTRLTVV.

The J gene is TRBJ1-1, the V gene TRBV10-3; D remains ambiguous. Trimming took 4 bases from V and 0 from J, leaving 15 bases between them. The CDR3 loop spans 16 amino acids. Germline values: CDR1 ENHRY, CDR2 SYGVKD. The CDR3 region has the DNA TGTGCCATCAGTGGCCTCCGGCGCTCCATGAACACTGAAGCTTTCTTT. This encodes CAISGLRRSMNTEAFF.

J is TRBJ1-3 and V is TRBV3-1 (or the pseudogene TRBV3-2), with TRBD1 identical over 7 bases. V was clipped by 4 bases and J by 0 bases; unmatched bases: 3. The CDR3 is 15 residues long. Per germline, CDR1 LGHDT and CDR2 YNNKEL (reference sequence). The CDR3 DNA reads as TGTGCCAGCAGCCGACAGGGTTTCTCTGGAAACACCATATATTTT. Translated, it gives CASSRQGFSGNTIYF.

The chain employs TRBV4-1 and TRBJ1-2; 11 bases fit TRBD1. The CDR3 has 14 amino acids. V gave up 5 bases and J gave up 8 bases; unmatched junction bases: 7. Per the germline V gene, CDR1 is MGHRA and CDR2 is YSYEKL. CDR3 in amino acids: CASSGGQGGMGYTF. CDR3 DNA: TGCGCCAGCAGCGGGGGACAGGGGGGGATGGGCTACACCTTC.

This chain uses TRBV10-3 with TRBJ2-2, with D unclear. The CDR3 has 13 residues. V lost 3 bases to trimming and J lost 6 bases, with 8 bases between them. Germline V gene data show CDR1 as ENHRY and CDR2 as SYGVKD. The CDR3 nucleotides are TGTGCCATCAGTGAAGGCAGCCCCGGGGAGCTGTTTTTT. Protein product: CAISEGSPGELFF.

This chain connects TRBV3-1 (or the pseudogene TRBV3-2) to TRBJ2-7, with D perhaps TRBD1 or TRBD2 (5 bases each). CDR3 length equals 13 residues. Trimming took off 0 bases at V and 3 bases at J, with 6 bases between the two ends. Germline-derived CDR1 and CDR2 are LGHDT and YNNKEL (reference sequence). CDR3 DNA: TGTGCCAGCAGCCAAGATGGGGGCTACGAGCAGTACTTC. Encoded protein: CASSQDGGYEQYF.